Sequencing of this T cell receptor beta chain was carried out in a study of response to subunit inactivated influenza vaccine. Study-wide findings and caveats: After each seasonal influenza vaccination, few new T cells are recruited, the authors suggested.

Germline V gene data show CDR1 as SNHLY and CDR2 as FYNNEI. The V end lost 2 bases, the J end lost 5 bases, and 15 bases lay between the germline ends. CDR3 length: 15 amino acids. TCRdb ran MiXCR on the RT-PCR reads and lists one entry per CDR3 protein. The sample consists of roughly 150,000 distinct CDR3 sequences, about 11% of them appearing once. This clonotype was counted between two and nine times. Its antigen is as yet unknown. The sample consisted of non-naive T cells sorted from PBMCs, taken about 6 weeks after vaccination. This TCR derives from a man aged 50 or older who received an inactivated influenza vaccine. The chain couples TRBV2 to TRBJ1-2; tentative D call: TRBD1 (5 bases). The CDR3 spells CASSEMKAGTYGYTF. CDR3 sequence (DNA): TGTGCCAGCAGTGAAATGAAGGCAGGGACTTATGGCTACACCTTC. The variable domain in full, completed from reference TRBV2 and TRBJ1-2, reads EPEVTQTPSHQVTQMGQEVILRCVPISNHLYFYWYRQILGQKVEFLVSFYNNEISEKSEIFDDQFSVERPDGSNFTLKIRSTKLEDSAMYFCASSEMKAGTYGYTFGSGTRLTVV.